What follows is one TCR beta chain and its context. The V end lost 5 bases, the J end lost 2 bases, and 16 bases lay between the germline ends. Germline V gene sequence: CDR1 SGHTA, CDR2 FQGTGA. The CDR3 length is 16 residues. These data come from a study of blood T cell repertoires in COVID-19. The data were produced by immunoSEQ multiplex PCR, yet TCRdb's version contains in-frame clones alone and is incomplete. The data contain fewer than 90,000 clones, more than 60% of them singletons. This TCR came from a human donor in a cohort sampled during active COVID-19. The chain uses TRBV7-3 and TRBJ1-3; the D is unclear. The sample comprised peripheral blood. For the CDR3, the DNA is TGTGCCAGCAGCCGACTAGGAGGTTTCGCTGGAAACACCATATATTTT. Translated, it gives CASSRLGGFAGNTIYF. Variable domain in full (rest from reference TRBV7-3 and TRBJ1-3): GAGVSQTPSNKVTEKGKYVELRCDPISGHTALYWYRQSLGQGPEFLIYFQGTGAADDSGLPNDRFFAVRPEGSVSTLKIQRTERGDSAVYLCASSRLGGFAGNTIYFGEGSWLTVV.